The rows below give T cell receptor beta chains drawn from one sample of a study of cytomegalovirus exposure and HLA in healthy donors. Profiled with immunoSEQ multiplex PCR; TCRdb holds only in-frame clones, not every one. Found here are some 150,000 clones, approximately 94% of them singletons; the top ten hold 1.8%. Sample: PBMCs. Source of these receptors: a young man in good health and CMV-seropositive. Both conserved end residues are part of each CDR3. The D gene is left open where the match is weak. Size values are once, few and many counts, or a class for expanded clones, and some rows have none.

size	V	J	D	DNA	CDR3
NA	TRBV5-1	TRBJ1-4	TRBD1	TGCGCCAGCAGCTTGGAGGGGGACAGGAGCGGAAAACTGTTTTTT	CASSLEGDRSGKLFF
NA	TRBV9	TRBJ2-3	NA	TGTGCCAGCAGCGTTTTTCCGAATGCGGATACGCAGTATTTT	CASSVFPNADTQYF
NA	TRBV6-1	TRBJ1-1	NA	TGTGCCAGCAGTGAAATACAGGGTAACACTGAAGCTTTCTTT	CASSEIQGNTEAFF
once	TRBV28	TRBJ2-7	TRBD2	TGTGCCAGCAGTTTATGGGGACTAGCGGGAGGTGGGGACTCCTACGAGCAGTACTTC	CASSLWGLAGGGDSYEQYF
NA	TRBV30	TRBJ2-7	NA	TGTGCCTGGAGTGACTCTCGGCTGAGGGAGCAGTACTTC	CAWSDSRLREQYF
NA	TRBV5-1	TRBJ2-5	TRBD1	TGCGCCAGCAGCTTGGCGCCAGACAGGGGGGGAGAGACCCAGTACTTC	CASSLAPDRGGETQYF
NA	TRBV7-3	TRBJ1-1	TRBD1	TGTGCCAGCAGCTTAGGGCAGGGGGCGGACACTGAAGCTTTCTTT	CASSLGQGADTEAFF
NA	TRBV19	TRBJ1-5	TRBD1	TGTGCCAGTAGTTTCGGACAGGGGGCCAGCAATCAGCCCCAGCATTTT	CASSFGQGASNQPQHF
NA	TRBV11-2	TRBJ2-3	TRBD1	TGTGCCAGCAGCTTGGCCGGGACAGGCACAGATACGCAGTATTTT	CASSLAGTGTDTQYF
NA	TRBV5-4	TRBJ2-5	TRBD2	TGTGCCAGCAGCTTGGCGGGGGGGCGAAAAGAGACCCAGTACTTC	CASSLAGGRKETQYF
NA	TRBV27	TRBJ1-5	NA	TGTGCCAGCGGGCGCTTGGGACACAAGACCTATAGCAATCAGCCCCAGCATTTT	CASGRLGHKTYSNQPQHF
NA	TRBV27	TRBJ2-7	TRBD1	TGTGCCAGCAGTTTATCGTTTAGGGGAGTCGGTACAGGGGCCTACGAGCAGTACTTC	CASSLSFRGVGTGAYEQYF
NA	TRBV11-2	TRBJ2-7	TRBD1	TGTGCCAGCAGCCCCCAGGACAGGGGTTACGAGCAGTACTTC	CASSPQDRGYEQYF
once	TRBV7-2	TRBJ2-1	TRBD2	TGTGCCAGCAGCTACGATAGCGGGAGTGTCTACAATGAGCAGTTCTTC	CASSYDSGSVYNEQFF
NA	TRBV5-1	TRBJ2-1	TRBD2	TGCGCCAGCAGCCCGGGACTAGCGACAGACAATGAGCAGTTCTTC	CASSPGLATDNEQFF
NA	TRBV27	TRBJ2-7	TRBD2	TGTGCCAGCAGTTCACCACCAACGACTAGCGGGAGATACGAGCAGTACTTC	CASSSPPTTSGRYEQYF
NA	TRBV4-1	TRBJ2-5	NA	TGCGCCAGCAGCCACCCTCAAGGGGAGGCCCAGTACTTC	CASSHPQGEAQYF
NA	TRBV7-9	TRBJ1-2	NA	TGTGCCAGCAGCTTAGGGGCCAGTGGCTACACCTTC	CASSLGASGYTF
NA	TRBV29-1	TRBJ2-3	NA	TGCAGCGTTGTGAGGGCGCAGGGGCCCACAGATACGCAGTATTTT	CSVVRAQGPTDTQYF
NA	TRBV29-1	TRBJ1-2	NA	TGCAGCGTTGAGGGGGGAAGTTATGGCTACACCTTC	CSVEGGSYGYTF
NA	TRBV18	TRBJ1-3	NA	TGTGCCAGCTCCCCGCCAGGGTCTGGAAACACCATATATTTT	CASSPPGSGNTIYF
once	TRBV5-4	TRBJ1-1	TRBD1	TGTGCCAGCAGCTTGCCAGGACAGGGGGTCGCTGAAGCTTTCTTT	CASSLPGQGVAEAFF
NA	TRBV11-2	TRBJ2-7	NA	TGTGCCAGCAGCCCTAGCTACGAGCAGTACTTC	CASSPSYEQYF
NA	TRBV30	TRBJ2-2	TRBD2	TGTGCCTGGAGATATAGCGGGTATACCGGGGAGCTGTTTTTT	CAWRYSGYTGELFF
NA	TRBV6-5	TRBJ2-6	NA	TGTGCCAGCAGCCGCCGGACTGCTGGGGCCAACGTCCTGACTTTC	CASSRRTAGANVLTF
NA	TRBV7-2	TRBJ1-1	NA	TGTGCCAGCAGCGAGTGGACAGCGAACACTGAAGCTTTCTTT	CASSEWTANTEAFF
NA	TRBV6-4	TRBJ1-1	TRBD1	TGTGCCAGCAGTAAAGGGACAGCCTTTAACACTGAAGCTTTCTTT	CASSKGTAFNTEAFF
NA	TRBV28	TRBJ1-1	TRBD1	TGTGCCAGCAGTGCGGACAGGGTGGACACTGAAGCTTTCTTT	CASSADRVDTEAFF